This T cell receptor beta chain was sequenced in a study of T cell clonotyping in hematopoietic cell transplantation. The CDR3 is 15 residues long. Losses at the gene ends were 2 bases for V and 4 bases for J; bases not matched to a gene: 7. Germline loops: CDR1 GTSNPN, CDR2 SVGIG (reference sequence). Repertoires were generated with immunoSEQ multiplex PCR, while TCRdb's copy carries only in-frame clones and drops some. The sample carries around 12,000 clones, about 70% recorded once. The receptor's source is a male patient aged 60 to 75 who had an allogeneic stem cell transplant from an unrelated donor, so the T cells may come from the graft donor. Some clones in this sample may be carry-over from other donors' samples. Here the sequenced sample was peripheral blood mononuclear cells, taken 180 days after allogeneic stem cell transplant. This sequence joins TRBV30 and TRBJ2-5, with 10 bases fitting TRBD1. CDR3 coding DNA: TGTGCCTGGAGTTCCCCGACAGGGGGCATAGAGACCCAGTACTTC. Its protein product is CAWSSPTGGIETQYF. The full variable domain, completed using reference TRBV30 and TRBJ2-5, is SQTIHQWPATLVQPVGSPLSLECTVEGTSNPNLYWYRQAAGRGLQLLFYSVGIGQISSEVPQNLSASRPQDRQFILSSKKLLLSDSGFYLCAWSSPTGGIETQYFGPGTRLLVL.